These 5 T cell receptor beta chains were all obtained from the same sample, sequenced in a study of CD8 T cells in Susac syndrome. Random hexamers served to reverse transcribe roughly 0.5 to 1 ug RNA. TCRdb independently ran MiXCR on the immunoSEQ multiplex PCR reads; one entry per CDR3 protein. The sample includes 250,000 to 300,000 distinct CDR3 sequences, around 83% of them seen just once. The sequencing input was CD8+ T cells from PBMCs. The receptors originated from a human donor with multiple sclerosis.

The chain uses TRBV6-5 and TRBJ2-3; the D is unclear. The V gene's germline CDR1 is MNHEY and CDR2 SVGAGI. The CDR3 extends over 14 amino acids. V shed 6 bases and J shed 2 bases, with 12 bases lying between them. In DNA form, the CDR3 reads TGTGCCAGCAGCCCCGACCAGAACACAGATACGCAGTATTTT. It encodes CASSPDQNTDTQYF.

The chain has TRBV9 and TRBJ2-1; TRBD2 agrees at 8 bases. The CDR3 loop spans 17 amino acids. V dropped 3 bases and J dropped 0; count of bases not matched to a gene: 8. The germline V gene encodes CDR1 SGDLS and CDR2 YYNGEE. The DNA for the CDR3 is TGTGCCAGCAGCGCGCGATTAGCGGGGAGCTCCTACAATGAGCAGTTCTTC. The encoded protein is CASSARLAGSSYNEQFF.

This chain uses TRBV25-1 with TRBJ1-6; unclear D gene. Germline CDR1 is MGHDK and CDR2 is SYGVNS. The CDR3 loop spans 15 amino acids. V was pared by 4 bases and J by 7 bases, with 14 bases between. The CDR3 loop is CASSVPDVRNSPLHF. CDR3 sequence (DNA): TGTGCCAGCAGTGTGCCGGACGTTCGAAATTCACCCCTCCACTTT.

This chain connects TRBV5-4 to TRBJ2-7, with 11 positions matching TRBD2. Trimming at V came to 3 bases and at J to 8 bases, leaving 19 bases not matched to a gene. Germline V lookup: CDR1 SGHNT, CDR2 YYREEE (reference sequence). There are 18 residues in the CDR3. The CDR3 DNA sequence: TGTGCCAGCAGCTCGTTCCGGGACAGGACTACTAGCGGGAGACAGCAGTACTTC. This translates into CASSSFRDRTTSGRQQYF.

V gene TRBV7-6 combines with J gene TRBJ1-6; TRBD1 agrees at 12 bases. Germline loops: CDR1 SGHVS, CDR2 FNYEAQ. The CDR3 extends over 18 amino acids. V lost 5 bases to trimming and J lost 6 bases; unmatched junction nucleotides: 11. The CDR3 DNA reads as TGTGCCAGCAGCCCCCGGGACAGGGGGCCCCCGGTTAATTCACCCCTCCACTTT. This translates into CASSPRDRGPPVNSPLHF.